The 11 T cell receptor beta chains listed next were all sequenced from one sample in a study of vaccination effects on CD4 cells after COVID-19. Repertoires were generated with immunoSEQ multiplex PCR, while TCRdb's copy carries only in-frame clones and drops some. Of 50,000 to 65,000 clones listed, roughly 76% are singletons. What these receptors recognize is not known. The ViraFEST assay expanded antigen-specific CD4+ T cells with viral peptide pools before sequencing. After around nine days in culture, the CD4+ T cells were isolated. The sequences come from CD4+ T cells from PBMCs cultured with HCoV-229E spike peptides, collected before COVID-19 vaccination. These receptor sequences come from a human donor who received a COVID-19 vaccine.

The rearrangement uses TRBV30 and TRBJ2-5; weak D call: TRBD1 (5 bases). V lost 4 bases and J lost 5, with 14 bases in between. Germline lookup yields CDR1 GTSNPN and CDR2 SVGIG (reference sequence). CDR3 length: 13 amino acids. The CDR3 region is CAWNKGWSETQYF. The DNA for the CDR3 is TGTGCCTGGAACAAGGGGTGGTCGGAGACCCAGTACTTC.

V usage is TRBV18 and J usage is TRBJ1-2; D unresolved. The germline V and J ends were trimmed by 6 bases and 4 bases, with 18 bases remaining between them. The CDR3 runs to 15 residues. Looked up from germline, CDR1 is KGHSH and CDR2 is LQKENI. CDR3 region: CASSPAGESVYGYTF. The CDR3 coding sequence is TGTGCCAGCTCGCCTGCGGGTGAGTCGGTCTATGGCTACACCTTC.

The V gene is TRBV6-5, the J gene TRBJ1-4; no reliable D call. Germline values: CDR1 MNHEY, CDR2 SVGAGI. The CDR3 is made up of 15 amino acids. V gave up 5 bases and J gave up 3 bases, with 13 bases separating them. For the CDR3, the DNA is TGTGCCAGCAGTAGTGTCAGAGGATCTAATGAAAAACTGTTTTTT. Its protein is CASSSVRGSNEKLFF.

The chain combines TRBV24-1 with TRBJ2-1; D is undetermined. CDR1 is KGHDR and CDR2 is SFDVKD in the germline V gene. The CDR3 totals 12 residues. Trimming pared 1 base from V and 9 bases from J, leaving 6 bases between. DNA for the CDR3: TGTGCCACCAGTGATTTTGGTGGTGAGCAGTTCTTC. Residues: CATSDFGGEQFF.

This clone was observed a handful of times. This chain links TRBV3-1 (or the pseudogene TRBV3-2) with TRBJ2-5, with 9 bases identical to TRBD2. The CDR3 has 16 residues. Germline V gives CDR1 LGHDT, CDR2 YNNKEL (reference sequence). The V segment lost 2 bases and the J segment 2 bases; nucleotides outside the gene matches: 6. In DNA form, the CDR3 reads TGTGCCAGCAGCCAATCGACTAGCGGAACACAAGAGACCCAGTACTTC. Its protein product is CASSQSTSGTQETQYF.

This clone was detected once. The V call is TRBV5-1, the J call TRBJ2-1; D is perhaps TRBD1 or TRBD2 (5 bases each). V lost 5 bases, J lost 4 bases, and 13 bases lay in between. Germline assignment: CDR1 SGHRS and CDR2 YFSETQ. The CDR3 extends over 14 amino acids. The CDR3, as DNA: TGCGCCAGCAGAGCGGCCGACAGTTACAATGAGCAGTTCTTC. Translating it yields CASRAADSYNEQFF.

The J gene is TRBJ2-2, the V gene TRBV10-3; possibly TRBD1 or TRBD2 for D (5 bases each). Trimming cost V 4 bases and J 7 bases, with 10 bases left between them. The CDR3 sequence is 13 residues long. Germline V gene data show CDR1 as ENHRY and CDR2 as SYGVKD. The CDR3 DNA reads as TGTGCCATCAGTGGCTTTGGGGGCGGGGAGCTGTTTTTT. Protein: CAISGFGGGELFF.

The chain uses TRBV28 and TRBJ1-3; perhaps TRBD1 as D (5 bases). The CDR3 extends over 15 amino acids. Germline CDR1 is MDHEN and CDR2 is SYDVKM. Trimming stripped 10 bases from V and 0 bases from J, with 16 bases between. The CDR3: CATGTARRSGNTIYF. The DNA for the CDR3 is TGTGCCACCGGGACGGCAAGACGCTCTGGAAACACCATATATTTT.

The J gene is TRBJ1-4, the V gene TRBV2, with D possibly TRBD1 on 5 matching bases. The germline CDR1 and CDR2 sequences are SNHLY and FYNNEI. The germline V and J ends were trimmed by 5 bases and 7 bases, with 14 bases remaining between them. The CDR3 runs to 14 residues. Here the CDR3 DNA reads TGTGCCAGCAGTTTCCGGGGAACAGGTGAAAAACTGTTTTTT. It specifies CASSFRGTGEKLFF.

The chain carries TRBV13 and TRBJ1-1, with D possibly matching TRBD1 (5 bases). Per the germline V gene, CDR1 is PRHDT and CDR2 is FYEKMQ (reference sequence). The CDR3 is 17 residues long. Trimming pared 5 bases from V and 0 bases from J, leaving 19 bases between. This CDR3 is CASSPYRGEGMNTEAFF. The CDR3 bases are TGTGCCAGCAGCCCCTATCGGGGGGAGGGGATGAACACTGAAGCTTTCTTT.

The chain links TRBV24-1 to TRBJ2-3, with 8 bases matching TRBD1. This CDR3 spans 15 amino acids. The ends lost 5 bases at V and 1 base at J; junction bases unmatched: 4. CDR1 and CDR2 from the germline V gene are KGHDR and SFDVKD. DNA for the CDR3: TGTGCCACCAGTGGCAGGGGGCGCGGCACAGATACGCAGTATTTT. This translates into CATSGRGRGTDTQYF.